The entry below describes one TCR beta chain. The data were produced by immunoSEQ multiplex PCR, yet TCRdb's version contains in-frame clones alone and is incomplete. The sample carries 250,000 to 350,000 clones, 88% recorded once. These data originate in a study of blood T cell repertoires in COVID-19. This TCR was sampled from a woman aged 45 to 65 with active or convalescent COVID-19. The sequenced material came from peripheral blood.

CDR3 coding DNA: TGTGCCAGCAGCCCCTGGGGGGCGAACACCGGGGAGCTGTTTTTT. It translates to CASSPWGANTGELFF. The chain couples TRBV3-1 (or the pseudogene TRBV3-2) to TRBJ2-2; a weak D match, TRBD2 (6 bases). Germline loops: CDR1 LGHDT, CDR2 YNNKEL (reference sequence). Trimming shortened V by 4 bases and J by 0 bases, and 9 bases separated the two germline ends. This CDR3 is built from 15 residues.